The source of this T cell receptor (beta chain) is a study of T cell responses to AZD1222 COVID-19 vaccine (dated by TCRdb to the early 2020s). About the full investigation: AZD1222 recipients given second doses at about 4 weeks or at about 12 weeks were pooled, since spike-specific TCR depth and breadth were not found to differ between the two schedules. A total of more than 230 trial participants underwent TCR sequencing, of whom about 210 received two doses of AZD1222 and 26 received two doses of the MenACWY control vaccine. Enrollment into the trials was organized by age into subgroups of 18-55, 56-69 and 70-plus years, and those subgroups contained about 160, 30 and 59 TCR-sequenced participants, respectively.

Study-wide conclusions, independent of this receptor: Participants were mostly white British, with more females than males. The authors suggested clonal diversity may have been underestimated. A significant rise in spike-specific TCR breadth and depth was observed after two AZD1222 doses relative to day 0 and relative to MenACWY recipients. Vaccine-associated CD4 TCRs spanned the whole spike protein, with dominant responses in regions 160-218 and 743-854. Conclusions about previously exposed vaccinees are limited because only five to seven AZD1222 recipients were SARS-CoV-2 seropositive at baseline. Epitopes outside the regions mutated in the B.1.351 and B.1.1.7 variants were reportedly recognized by nearly half of the unique spike-specific TCRs. No day 14 peak-response samples were available, so repertoires were characterized only after the peak T cell response. The 56-69-year group was small, and its depth increase did not reach significance, likely because of low power.

The label giving this sample's time point can be read as: baseline before first vaccination. Samples from vaccinated people were obtained from the UK trials COV001 and COV002, which included a single-blind randomized controlled phase 2/3 trial of AZD1222 (ChAdOx1 nCoV-19) in healthy adults. For TCRbeta chain sequencing, PBMC samples were collected from trial participants at day 0 and at day 28 after the second dose. Reading from cysteine to phenylalanine, the CDR3 counts 12 amino acids. This entry keeps only the CDR3 DNA: 36 bases, framed from base 1. V drops 6 bases and J drops 4 bases, leaving 9 bases in between. From a lookup of the germline V gene, CDR1 and CDR2 are SNHLY and FYNNEI. With regard to this clone: The clone's antigen remains unknown. Base qualities are not recorded, but no much larger clone differs from it by a single base.

The CDR3 regions of human TCRbeta chains were analyzed by immunosequencing. As for how the authors treated the data: Repertoire TCRs were checked for matches against a reference library of SARS-CoV-2-specific TCRs that had been generated using the MIRA antigen-specificity platform. Breadth was defined as the fraction of unique TCRs that were SARS-CoV-2-associated. Depth was defined as the fraction of total T cells that were SARS-CoV-2-associated. Using the MIRA data, each spike-specific TCR was assigned both to the spike region to which the TCR was reactive and to a CD4 or CD8 class. Log10-transformed breadth and depth values were compared by one-way ANOVA with Sidak's multiple comparisons tests. This immuneACCESS table, as held by TCRdb, lists in-frame sequences with V and J called but not all clones. Of the missing ones, under half trace to an unresolved V gene in checked studies; the others have no known cause. The V and J calls and clone size are taken from that table; D and trimming were inferred from the DNA. The sample table contains more than 100,000 clones; only one count was recorded for more than 75% of them. The ten most abundant clones make up 9.8% of the sample.

This chain joins TRBV2 to TRBJ1-2, with the D gene call left open. The TCR was taken from an adult in good health. This specimen consisted of peripheral blood, obtained on day 0 of AZD1222 vaccination. The sequence in DNA is TGTGCCAGCAGGATAGGGAGCTATGGCTACACCTTC. Translation gives CASRIGSYGYTF.